A single sample is the source of the 18 T cell receptor beta chains below, sequenced in a study of beta chain features in type 1 diabetes. Findings and caveats of the study: All four CD4+ subsets from Type 1 diabetes patients carried moderately but significantly shorter TCRB CDR3s.

The isolated RNA, all of it, was reverse transcribed, so expressed TCRB transcripts were what got sequenced. TCRdb's table, derived via immunoSEQ multiplex PCR, lists solely in-frame clones and lacks some. The sample has under 250,000 clones; approximately 14% are singletons. These receptors' targets are unknown. Input material: naive CD4+ T cells from blood. The receptors come from a man aged 25 to 40 with type 1 diabetes.

The rearrangement links TRBV29-1 to TRBJ2-3; 7 bases are a match to TRBD2. The V gene end was trimmed by 4 bases and the J gene end by 0 bases; junction bases not matched to a gene: 4. The CDR3 runs 14 residues. Germline values: CDR1 SQVTM, CDR2 ANQGSEA. The CDR3 nucleotides read TGCAGCGTTGGACTTAGCGGGAGCACAGATACGCAGTATTTT. Its translation: CSVGLSGSTDTQYF.

This clone has only a few counts. The rearrangement uses TRBV5-1 and TRBJ2-1; the D gene is possibly TRBD1 (5 bases). Germline V gene sequence: CDR1 SGHRS, CDR2 YFSETQ. Trimming removed 3 bases at V and 1 base at J, with 11 bases between. The CDR3 covers 15 residues. CDR3 nucleotides: TGCGCCAGCAGCTCGCCCAGGGATTCCTACAATGAGCAGTTCTTC. This codes for CASSSPRDSYNEQFF. Full variable domain (remainder filled in from reference TRBV5-1 and TRBJ2-1): KAGVTQTPRYLIKTRGQQVTLSCSPISGHRSVSWYQQTPGQGLQFLFEYFSETQRNKGNFPGRFSGRQFSNSRSEMNVSTLELGDSALYLCASSSPRDSYNEQFFGPGTRLTVL.

This rearrangement joins TRBV11-2 to TRBJ1-1; no firm D call. The CDR3 spans 13 residues. V was clipped by 1 base and J by 5 bases, with 8 bases between them. Per the germline V gene, CDR1 is SGHAT and CDR2 is FQNNGV. CDR3 loop: CASSLGRVTEAFF. CDR3 DNA sequence: TGTGCCAGCAGCTTAGGGAGGGTTACTGAAGCTTTCTTT. The variable domain in full, with the rest retrieved from reference TRBV11-2 and TRBJ1-1, is EAGVAQSPRYKIIEKRQSVAFWCNPISGHATLYWYQQILGQGPKLLIQFQNNGVVDDSQLPKDRFSAERLKGVDSTLKIQPAKLEDSAVYLCASSLGRVTEAFFGQGTRLTVV.

This clone was counted a few times. This rearrangement joins TRBV19 to TRBJ2-2; 8 bases agree with TRBD1. The germline gives CDR1 LNHDA, CDR2 SQIVND (reference sequence). J gave up 7 bases and V 3 bases, and 4 bases lay outside the gene matches. This CDR3 spans 14 amino acids. The CDR3 DNA sequence: TGTGCCAGTAGTATCCGACAGGGGAACGGGGAGCTGTTTTTT. It specifies CASSIRQGNGELFF.

In DNA form, the CDR3 reads TGTGCCAGCAGTGCGGTCGGGAATACGCAGTATTTT. This sequence encodes CASSAVGNTQYF. This chain links TRBV9 with TRBJ2-3; possible D gene TRBD2, 5 bases. CDR1 and CDR2 from the germline V gene are SGDLS and YYNGEE. V lost 5 bases and J lost 7, with 11 bases in between. CDR3 length: 12 residues.

This clone showed up just a few times. The V and J genes are TRBV7-9 and TRBJ2-3, with D hard to call. Germline-derived CDR1 and CDR2 are SEHNR and FQNEAQ (reference sequence). V was pared by 5 bases and J by 1 base, with 13 bases between. The CDR3 covers 15 residues. The CDR3: CASSPPGFGTDTQYF. Here the CDR3 DNA reads TGTGCCAGCAGCCCGCCCGGGTTCGGCACAGATACGCAGTATTTT.

The chain links TRBV30 to TRBJ1-6; D may be TRBD1 (6 bases). This CDR3 has 14 residues. CDR1 is GTSNPN and CDR2 is SVGIG in the germline V gene (reference sequence). The V end was cut by 5 bases, the J end by 10 bases, with 18 bases between. The CDR3 sequence: CAWAPGAGWSPLHF. DNA for the CDR3: TGTGCCTGGGCCCCAGGGGCAGGATGGTCACCCCTCCACTTT.

The chain joins TRBV11-2 to TRBJ1-5; possible D gene TRBD1, 6 bases. The CDR3 covers 14 residues. From germline, CDR1 is SGHAT and CDR2 FQNNGV. V lost 5 bases and J 0 bases, leaving 8 bases between the germline ends. The CDR3 DNA reads TGTGCCAGCAGCCACAGGGATAGCAATCAGCCCCAGCATTTT. It yields the protein CASSHRDSNQPQHF.

This clone was detected a few times. V is TRBV5-1 and J is TRBJ1-1; TRBD1 might be the D (6 bases). The length of the CDR3 is 14 residues. The V gene lost 2 bases and the J gene lost 4 bases, with 12 bases spanning the gap. Germline V gene data show CDR1 as SGHRS and CDR2 as YFSETQ. This CDR3 is CASSFGGLGTEAFF. CDR3 nucleotide sequence: TGCGCCAGCAGCTTCGGGGGGCTCGGCACTGAAGCTTTCTTT.

The chain has TRBV6-5 and TRBJ1-1, with 9 bases fitting TRBD1. Germline CDR1 is MNHEY and CDR2 is SVGAGI. This CDR3 comprises 15 residues. The trim removed 6 bases at V and 2 bases at J, leaving 7 bases unmatched. The CDR3, as DNA: TGTGCCAGCAGCCGGGGGGGACAGGGAAACACTGAAGCTTTCTTT. Amino acids: CASSRGGQGNTEAFF.

A few counts support this clone. The chain employs TRBV29-1 and TRBJ2-3; D is unresolved. V lost 4 bases, J lost 0 bases, and 14 bases lay in between. Per germline, CDR1 SQVTM and CDR2 ANQGSEA. CDR3 size: 15 residues. The CDR3 is CSVAQNTISTDTQYF. The CDR3 coding sequence is TGCAGCGTTGCCCAGAACACTATTAGCACAGATACGCAGTATTTT.

This clone was seen more than once but under ten times. The chain couples TRBV18 to TRBJ1-1, with 8 bases that match TRBD1. This CDR3 has 18 amino acids. Germline lookup yields CDR1 KGHSH and CDR2 LQKENI. Trimming took 3 bases from V and 0 from J; bases not matched to a gene: 12. The CDR3 coding sequence is TGTGCCAGCTCACCTGGTCCAGGGGGCGGACCGATGAACACTGAAGCTTTCTTT. This codes for CASSPGPGGGPMNTEAFF.

The V and J genes are TRBV7-9 and TRBJ2-5; 9 nucleotides align to TRBD1. Germline values: CDR1 SEHNR, CDR2 FQNEAQ (reference sequence). The CDR3 length is 14 residues. With V trimmed by 2 bases and J by 6 bases, 4 bases remained unmatched. This CDR3 is CASSLTGGGQTQYF. CDR3 coding DNA: TGTGCCAGCAGCTTAACAGGGGGCGGACAGACCCAGTACTTC.

This clone was counted a few times. The chain has TRBV30 and TRBJ1-1; weak D call: TRBD1 (5 bases). From germline, CDR1 is GTSNPN and CDR2 SVGIG (reference sequence). This CDR3 region has 13 residues. Trimming took 8 bases from V and 1 from J, leaving 14 bases between them. The CDR3, as DNA: TGTGCCGCGGCGGACGGACAGAACACTGAAGCTTTCTTT. Protein product: CAAADGQNTEAFF. Using reference TRBV30 and TRBJ1-1 for the parts outside the CDR3, the full variable domain is SQTIHQWPATLVQPVGSPLSLECTVEGTSNPNLYWYRQAAGRGLQLLFYSVGIGQISSEVPQNLSASRPQDRQFILSSKKLLLSDSGFYLCAAADGQNTEAFFGQGTRLTVV.

The chain joins TRBV18 to TRBJ2-5; unclear D gene. Germline loops: CDR1 KGHSH, CDR2 LQKENI. This CDR3 has 15 residues. Trimming took off 2 bases at V and 1 base at J, with 11 bases between the two ends. CDR3 sequence reads: CASSPRNGGQETQYF. CDR3 sequence (DNA): TGTGCCAGCTCACCAAGGAACGGCGGCCAAGAGACCCAGTACTTC.

This clone was recorded a few times. This rearrangement joins TRBV5-1 to TRBJ2-1; 11 bases agree with TRBD2. The CDR3 sequence is 14 residues long. Germline V gene sequence: CDR1 SGHRS, CDR2 YFSETQ. V dropped 4 bases and J dropped 9; count of bases not matched to a gene: 6. The CDR3 sequence: CASSPLAGDGEQFF. DNA of the CDR3: TGCGCCAGCAGCCCACTAGCGGGAGACGGTGAGCAGTTCTTC.

V is TRBV5-1 and J is TRBJ2-3, with 10 bases identical to TRBD1. After removal of 2 bases from V and 4 bases from J, the junction contained 4 bases not matched to a gene. The CDR3 has 15 amino acids. Germline V lookup: CDR1 SGHRS, CDR2 YFSETQ. The CDR3 DNA reads TGCGCCAGCAGCTTTTCTGGACAGGGGGCAGATACGCAGTATTTT. Protein sequence: CASSFSGQGADTQYF.

This clone appeared a few times. The chain links TRBV30 to TRBJ2-3; 8 bases are shared with TRBD1. Germline lookup yields CDR1 GTSNPN and CDR2 SVGIG (reference sequence). With 3 bases clipped from V and 5 bases from J, the junction kept 10 bases outside the gene matches. The CDR3 covers 15 residues. As DNA, the CDR3 is TGTGCCTGGAGGATGCAGGGGGCATCCAGAGATACGCAGTATTTT. Amino acids: CAWRMQGASRDTQYF.